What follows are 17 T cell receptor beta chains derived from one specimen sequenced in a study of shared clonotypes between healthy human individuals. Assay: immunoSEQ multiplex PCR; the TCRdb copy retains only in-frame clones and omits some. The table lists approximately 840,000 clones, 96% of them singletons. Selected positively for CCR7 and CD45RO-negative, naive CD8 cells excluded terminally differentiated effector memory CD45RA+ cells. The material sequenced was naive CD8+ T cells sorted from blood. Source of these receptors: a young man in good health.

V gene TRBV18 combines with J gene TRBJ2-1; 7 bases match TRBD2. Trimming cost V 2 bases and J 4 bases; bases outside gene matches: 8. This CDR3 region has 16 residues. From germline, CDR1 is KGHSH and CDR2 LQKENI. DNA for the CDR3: TGTGCCAGCTCACCAGACGGGGAGGGGAGATACAATGAGCAGTTCTTC. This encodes CASSPDGEGRYNEQFF.

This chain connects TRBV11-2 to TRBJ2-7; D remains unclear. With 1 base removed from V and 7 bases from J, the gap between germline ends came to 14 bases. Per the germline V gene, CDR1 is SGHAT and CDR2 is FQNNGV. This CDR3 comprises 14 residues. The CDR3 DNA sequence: TGTGCCAGCAGCTTAGGGACCGGCTCGAGGGAGCAGTACTTC. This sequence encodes CASSLGTGSREQYF.

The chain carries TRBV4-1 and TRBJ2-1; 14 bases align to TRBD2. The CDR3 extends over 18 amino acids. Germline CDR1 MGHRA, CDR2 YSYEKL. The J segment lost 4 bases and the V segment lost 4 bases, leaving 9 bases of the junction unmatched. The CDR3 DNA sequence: TGCGCCAGCAGCCTCGGACTAGCGGGAGGAACAGCTTACAATGAGCAGTTCTTC. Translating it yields CASSLGLAGGTAYNEQFF.

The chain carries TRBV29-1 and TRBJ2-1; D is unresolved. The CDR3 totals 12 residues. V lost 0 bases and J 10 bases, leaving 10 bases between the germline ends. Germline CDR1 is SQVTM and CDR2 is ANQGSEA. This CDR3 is CSVEDGSREQFF. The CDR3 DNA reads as TGCAGCGTTGAAGATGGGTCTAGGGAGCAGTTCTTC.

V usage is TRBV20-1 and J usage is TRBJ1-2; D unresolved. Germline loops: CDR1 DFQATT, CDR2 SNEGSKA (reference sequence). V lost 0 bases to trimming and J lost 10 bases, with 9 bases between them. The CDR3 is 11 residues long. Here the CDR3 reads CSARDRGDYTF. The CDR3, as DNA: TGCAGTGCTAGAGATCGCGGGGACTACACCTTC.

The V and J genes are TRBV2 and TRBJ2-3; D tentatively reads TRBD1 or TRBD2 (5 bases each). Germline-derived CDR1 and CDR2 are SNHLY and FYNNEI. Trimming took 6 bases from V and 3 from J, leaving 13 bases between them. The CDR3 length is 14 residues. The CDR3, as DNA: TGTGCCAGCAGAGGGACCATCAGGACAGATACGCAGTATTTT. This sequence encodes CASRGTIRTDTQYF.

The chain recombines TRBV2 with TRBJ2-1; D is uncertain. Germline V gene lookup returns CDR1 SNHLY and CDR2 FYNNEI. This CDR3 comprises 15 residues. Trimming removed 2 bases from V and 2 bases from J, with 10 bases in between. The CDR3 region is CASSEFGLPYNEQFF. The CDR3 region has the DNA TGTGCCAGCAGTGAATTTGGCCTCCCCTACAATGAGCAGTTCTTC.

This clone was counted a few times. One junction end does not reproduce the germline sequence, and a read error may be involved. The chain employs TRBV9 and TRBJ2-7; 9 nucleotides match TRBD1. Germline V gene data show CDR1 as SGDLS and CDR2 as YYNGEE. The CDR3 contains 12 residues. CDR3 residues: CADMVDRGTGAF. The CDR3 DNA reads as TGTGCTGATATGGTGGACAGGGGCACTGGAGCTTTC.

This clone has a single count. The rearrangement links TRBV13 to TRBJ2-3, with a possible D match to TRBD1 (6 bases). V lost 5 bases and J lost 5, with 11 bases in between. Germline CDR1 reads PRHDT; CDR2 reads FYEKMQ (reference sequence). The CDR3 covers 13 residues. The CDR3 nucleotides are TGTGCCAGCAGCGAGGGACACCGAGATACGCAGTATTTT. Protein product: CASSEGHRDTQYF.

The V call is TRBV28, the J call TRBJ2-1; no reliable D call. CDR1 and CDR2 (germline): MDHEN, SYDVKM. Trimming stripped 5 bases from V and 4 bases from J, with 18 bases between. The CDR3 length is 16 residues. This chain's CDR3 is CASSISTLPPYNEQFF. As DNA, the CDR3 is TGTGCCAGCAGTATATCGACACTTCCTCCGTACAATGAGCAGTTCTTC. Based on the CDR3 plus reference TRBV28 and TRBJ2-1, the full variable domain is DVKVTQSSRYLVKRTGEKVFLECVQDMDHENMFWYRQDPGLGLRLIYFSYDVKMKEKGDIPEGYSVSREKKERFSLILESASTNQTSMYLCASSISTLPPYNEQFFGPGTRLTVL.

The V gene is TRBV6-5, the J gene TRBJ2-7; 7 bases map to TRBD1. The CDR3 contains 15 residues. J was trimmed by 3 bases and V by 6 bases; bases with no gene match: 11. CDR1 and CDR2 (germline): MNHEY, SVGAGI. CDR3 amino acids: CASSPEQGKNYEQYF. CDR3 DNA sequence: TGTGCCAGCAGCCCAGAACAGGGGAAAAACTACGAGCAGTACTTC.

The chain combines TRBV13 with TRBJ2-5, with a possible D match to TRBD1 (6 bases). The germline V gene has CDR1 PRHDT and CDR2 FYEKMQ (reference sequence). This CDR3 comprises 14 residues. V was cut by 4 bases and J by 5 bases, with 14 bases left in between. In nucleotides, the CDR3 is TGTGCCAGCAGCTCCGACAGCACAGGGGAGACCCAGTACTTC. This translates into CASSSDSTGETQYF.

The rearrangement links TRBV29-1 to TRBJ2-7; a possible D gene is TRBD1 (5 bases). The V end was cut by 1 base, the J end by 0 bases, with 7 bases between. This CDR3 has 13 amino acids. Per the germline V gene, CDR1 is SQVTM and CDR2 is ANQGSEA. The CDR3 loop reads CSVEGQNSYEQYF. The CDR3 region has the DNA TGCAGCGTTGAAGGACAGAACTCCTACGAGCAGTACTTC.

This chain's CDR3 is CASSFAGARLSNYGYTF. CDR3 coding DNA: TGTGCCAGCAGTTTCGCGGGGGCGCGACTGTCTAACTATGGCTACACCTTC. This chain uses TRBV27 with TRBJ1-2; weak D call: TRBD1 (6 bases). This CDR3 comprises 17 residues. V lost 3 bases and J lost 0, with 17 bases in between. The germline CDR1 and CDR2 sequences are MNHEY and SMNVEV (reference sequence).

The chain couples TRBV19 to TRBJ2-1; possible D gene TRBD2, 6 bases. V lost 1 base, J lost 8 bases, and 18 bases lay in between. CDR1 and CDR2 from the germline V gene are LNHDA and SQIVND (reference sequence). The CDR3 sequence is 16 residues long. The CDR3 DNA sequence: TGTGCCAGTAGTATAGCCCGGGACTGGGGAGGTGATGAGCAGTTCTTC. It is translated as CASSIARDWGGDEQFF.

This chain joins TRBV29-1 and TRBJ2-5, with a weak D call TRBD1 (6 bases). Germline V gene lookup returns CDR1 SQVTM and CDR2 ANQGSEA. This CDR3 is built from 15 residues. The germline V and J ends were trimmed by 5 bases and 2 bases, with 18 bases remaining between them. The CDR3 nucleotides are TGCAGCGTTAAGCCCCGGGACAAGCGTCAAGAGACCCAGTACTTC. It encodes CSVKPRDKRQETQYF. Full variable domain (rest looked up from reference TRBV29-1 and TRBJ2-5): SAVISQKPSRDICQRGTSLTIQCQVDSQVTMMFWYRQQPGQSLTLIATANQGSEATYESGFVIDKFPISRPNLTFSTLTVSNMSPEDSSIYLCSVKPRDKRQETQYFGPGTRLLVL.

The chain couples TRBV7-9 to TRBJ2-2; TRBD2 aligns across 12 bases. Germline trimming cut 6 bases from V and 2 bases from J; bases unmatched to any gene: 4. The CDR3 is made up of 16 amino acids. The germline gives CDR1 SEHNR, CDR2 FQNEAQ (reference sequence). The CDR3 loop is CASSPTSGGNTGELFF. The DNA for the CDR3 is TGTGCCAGCAGTCCGACTAGCGGGGGAAACACCGGGGAGCTGTTTTTT.